The clone carrying this T cell receptor (beta chain) was detected once. Its antigen is currently unknown. V lost 5 bases and J 5 bases, leaving 15 bases between the germline ends. Germline assignment: CDR1 SQVTM and CDR2 ANQGSEA. The CDR3 loop spans 13 amino acids. The sample originates from a study of Graves' ophthalmopathy and Graves' hyperthyroidism. The authors amplified TCR beta CDR3 regions from RNA transcripts. Scientists carried out first-round RT-PCR using HTBI primers and then a second-round multiplex PCR. A single record per CDR3 protein comes from TCRdb applying MiXCR to the multiplex PCR reads. The data contain hundreds of thousands of distinct CDR3 sequences, roughly 40% of them singletons. Other autoimmune diseases, uncontrolled infections, pregnancy and lactation each led to patient exclusion. Whole-study results and caveats: Blood also held most thyroid clonotypes expanded above 0.001 frequency.

This TCR came from an adult man with Graves' ophthalmopathy. The specimen was peripheral blood. The gene calls are TRBV29-1 and TRBJ1-1, with D maybe TRBD1 (6 bases). CDR3 sequence: CSVSATGRTEAFF. DNA of the CDR3: TGCAGCGTTTCCGCAACAGGGAGGACTGAAGCTTTCTTT.